The source of this T cell receptor beta chain is a study of identical twins. TCRdb used MiXCR to reprocess the 5' RACE reads, holding one entry per CDR3 protein. The sample consists of around 960,000 distinct CDR3 sequences, 9% to 15% of them appearing once. This clonotype was observed a handful of times. These data were likewise used in another study, on yellow fever vaccine responses in identical twins.

The sequence derives from a woman between 18 and 29 years old in good health. Material for sequencing was PBMCs.

Written as DNA, the CDR3 is TGTGCCAGCAGTGAAGCTACAGAAAGACAGACTGAAGCTTTCTTT. Its protein is CASSEATERQTEAFF. The V call is TRBV6-1, the J call TRBJ1-1, with D possibly TRBD1 on 5 matching bases. V lost 0 bases and J lost 5, with 13 bases in between. Per the germline V gene, CDR1 is MNHNS and CDR2 is SASEGT. This CDR3 is built from 15 residues.